This T cell receptor beta chain comes out of a study of CD4 T cells in relation to SARS-CoV-2 and coronaviruses (dated by TCRdb to the early 2020s). About the investigation overall: The ViraFEST assay cultured PBMCs with antigen for roughly 10 days, then sequenced TCR beta CDR3s to find antigen-specific clonal expansions. Memory CD4+ T cell crossreactivity between SARS-CoV-2 and common cold coronavirus spike proteins was assessed at the TCR clonotype level in the study. Of the roughly twelve convalescent patients, 8 were male and 4 were female, and two of the subjects were Hispanic. Patient-derived lymphoblastoid cell lines were used to map the HLA restriction of shared crossreactive spike epitopes. A median age of around 38 years, with a range of 21 to 72 years, was recorded for the full convalescent cohort of about a dozen patients. For other donors in the study, expansion assays were sequenced with a different, Illumina-based TCR-beta assay. Samples from three pre-COVID donors and the naive versus memory experiments were sequenced with the Adaptive Biotechnologies TCR-sequencing kit; other data were Illumina-based.

To separate naive from memory CD4+ T cells, cryopreserved PBMCs first underwent CD4 enrichment and then EasySep naive CD4+ T cell enrichment. Sorted naive or memory CD4+ T cells (about 97,000) were grown at a 1:1 ratio with T cell-depleted PBMCs and CEF peptides for roughly ten days. In general, triplicate replicate wells were used for every peptide culture condition. Ficoll-Paque PLUS gradient centrifugation was used to isolate PBMCs from either whole blood or leukapheresis product. PBMCs were either cryopreserved at -140°C or used fresh in the expansion assay. The QIAamp Micro DNA Kit was used to extract genomic DNA from the CD4+ T cells. The germline ends are 12 bases apart after V is trimmed by 0 bases and J by 12 bases. There are 14 amino acids in the CDR3, from cysteine to phenylalanine inclusive. The sequence is cut down to CDR3 DNA, 42 bases in frame from base 1. CDR1 and CDR2 are read off the germline V gene as MNHEY and SVGAGI.

Study-wide findings and limitations: Crossreactivity analysis was centred on spike protein, so crossreactivity against other viral proteins was not assessed. No donor contributed both pre-pandemic and post-infection samples, which limited tracing the source of pre-existing responses. Sequencing of naive versus memory cells indicated that the assay detects memory recall responses, not primary responses primed during culture. In around two thirds of donors, memory CD4+ clonotypes turned up that crossrecognized SARS-CoV-2 and at least one common cold coronavirus spike. Compared with monoreactive clones, crossreactive clones had significantly weaker SARS-CoV-2-driven expansion, a result consistent with antigenic imprinting. The study was constrained by small numbers of patients and of tested TCRs.

This clone came up once. The target of this receptor is not known. It has no much larger one-base neighbor in the sample; base qualities were not kept. Survey-level immunoSEQ TCR-beta sequencing was performed on DNA from CEF-cultured naive and memory CD4+ T cells. The published analysis was carried out like this. Preprocessing removed nonproductive sequences and CDR3s not starting with C, not ending with F or W, or shorter than 7 amino acids. Antigen-specific clonotypes were called with the MANAFEST web app, based on expansion relative to reference and other culture wells. A clone was considered positive if significant expansion relative to the reference culture was observed in 2 of 3 replicate wells at an FDR below 0.05. A further requirement for positive clones was significant expansion compared with all other tandem wells, along with an odds ratio above 5. Cultured and uncultured naive and memory CD4+ repertoires were searched for CDR3s previously identified as spike- and CEF-reactive. After three terminal residues were trimmed from each end, CDR3 homology was quantified as pairwise Levenshtein distance using the stringdist R package. This immuneACCESS table, as held by TCRdb, lists in-frame sequences with V and J called but not all clones. Of the missing ones, under half trace to an unresolved V gene in checked studies; the others have no known cause. That table furnishes V, J and clone size, whereas the DNA furnished D and trimming. Counted in this sample were about 40,000 clones; 77% of them appeared once. The biggest ten clones account for roughly 22% of the sample.

The chain employs TRBV6-5 and TRBJ1-6, with the D gene call left open. The sequenced material came from memory CD4+ T cells from PBMCs, cultured in vitro. This specimen's cell subset or site label, interpreted: memory (non-naive) CD4+ T cells. The clonotype comes from an adult with COVID-19. The nucleotide sequence reads TGTGCCAGCAGTTACTCGAGTCGGGTCGGACCCCTCCACTTT. Its protein product is CASSYSSRVGPLHF.